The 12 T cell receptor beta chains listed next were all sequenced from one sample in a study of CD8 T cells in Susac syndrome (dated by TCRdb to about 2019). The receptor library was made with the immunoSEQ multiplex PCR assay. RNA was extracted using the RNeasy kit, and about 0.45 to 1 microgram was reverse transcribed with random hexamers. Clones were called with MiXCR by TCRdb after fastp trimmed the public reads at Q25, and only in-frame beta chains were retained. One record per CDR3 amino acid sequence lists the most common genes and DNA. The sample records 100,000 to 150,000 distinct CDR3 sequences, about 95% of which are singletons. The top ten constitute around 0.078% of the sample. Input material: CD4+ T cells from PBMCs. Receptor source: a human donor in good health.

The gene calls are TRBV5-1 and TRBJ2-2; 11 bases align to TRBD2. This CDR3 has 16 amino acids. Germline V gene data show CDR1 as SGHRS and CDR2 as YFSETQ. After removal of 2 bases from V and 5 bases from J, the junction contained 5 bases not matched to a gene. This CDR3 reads CASSFFLAGGTGELFF. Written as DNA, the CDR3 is TGCGCCAGCAGCTTTTTCCTAGCGGGAGGTACCGGGGAGCTGTTTTTT.

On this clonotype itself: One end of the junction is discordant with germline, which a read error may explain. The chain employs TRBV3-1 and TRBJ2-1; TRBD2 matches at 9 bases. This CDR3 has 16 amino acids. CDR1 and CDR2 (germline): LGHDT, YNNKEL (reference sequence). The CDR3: CASSQAYRALIAGVLF. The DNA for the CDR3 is TGTGCCAGCAGCCAAGCGTACAGGGCACTAATAGCGGGAGTCCTCTTC.

The DNA of the CDR3 is TGTGCCAGCGCCCTCAGGAGGACGAGCTCCTACAATGAGCAGTTCTTC. This codes for CASALRRTSSYNEQFF. The chain couples TRBV9 to TRBJ2-1, with D possibly matching TRBD2 (5 bases). The CDR3 has 16 amino acids. The ends were cut back, 7 bases at V and 0 bases at J, with 17 bases in the middle. Per the germline V gene, CDR1 is SGDLS and CDR2 is YYNGEE.

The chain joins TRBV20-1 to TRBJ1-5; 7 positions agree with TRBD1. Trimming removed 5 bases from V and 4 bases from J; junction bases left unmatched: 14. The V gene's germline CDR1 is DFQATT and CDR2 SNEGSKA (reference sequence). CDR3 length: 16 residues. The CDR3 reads CSASVGGSDRNQPQHF. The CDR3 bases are TGCAGTGCTTCGGTAGGGGGCTCTGATCGAAATCAGCCCCAGCATTTT.

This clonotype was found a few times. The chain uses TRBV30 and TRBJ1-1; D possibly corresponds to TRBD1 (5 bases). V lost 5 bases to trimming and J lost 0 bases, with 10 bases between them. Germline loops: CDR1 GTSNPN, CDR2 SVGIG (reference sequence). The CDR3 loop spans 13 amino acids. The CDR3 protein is CAWSGQVNTEAFF. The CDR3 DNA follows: TGTGCCTGGTCCGGACAAGTGAACACTGAAGCTTTCTTT. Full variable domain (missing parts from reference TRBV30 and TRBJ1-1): SQTIHQWPATLVQPVGSPLSLECTVEGTSNPNLYWYRQAAGRGLQLLFYSVGIGQISSEVPQNLSASRPQDRQFILSSKKLLLSDSGFYLCAWSGQVNTEAFFGQGTRLTVV.

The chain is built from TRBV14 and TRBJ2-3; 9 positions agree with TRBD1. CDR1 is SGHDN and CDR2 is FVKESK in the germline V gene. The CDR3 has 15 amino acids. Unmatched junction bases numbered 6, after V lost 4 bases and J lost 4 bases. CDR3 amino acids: CASSLQGALADTQYF. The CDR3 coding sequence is TGTGCCAGCAGCCTACAGGGGGCTCTCGCAGATACGCAGTATTTT. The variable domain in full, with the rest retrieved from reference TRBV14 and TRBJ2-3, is EAGVTQFPSHSVIEKGQTVTLRCDPISGHDNLYWYRRVMGKEIKFLLHFVKESKQDESGMPNNRFLAERTGGTYSTLKVQPAELEDSGVYFCASSLQGALADTQYFGPGTRLTVL.

CDR3: CATGLVSYEQYF. The CDR3 coding sequence is TGTGCCACCGGACTGGTCTCCTACGAGCAGTACTTC. The rearrangement links TRBV18 to TRBJ2-7, with a possible D match to TRBD2 (5 bases). The CDR3 spans 12 residues. Germline V lookup: CDR1 KGHSH, CDR2 LQKENI. Trimming took off 10 bases at V and 0 bases at J, with 10 bases between the two ends.

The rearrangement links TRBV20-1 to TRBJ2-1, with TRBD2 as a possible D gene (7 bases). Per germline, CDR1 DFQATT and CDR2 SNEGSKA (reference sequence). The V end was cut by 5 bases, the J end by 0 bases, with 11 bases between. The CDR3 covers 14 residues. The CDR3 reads CSAGGGSSYNEQFF. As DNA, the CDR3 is TGCAGTGCTGGGGGCGGGAGCTCCTACAATGAGCAGTTCTTC.

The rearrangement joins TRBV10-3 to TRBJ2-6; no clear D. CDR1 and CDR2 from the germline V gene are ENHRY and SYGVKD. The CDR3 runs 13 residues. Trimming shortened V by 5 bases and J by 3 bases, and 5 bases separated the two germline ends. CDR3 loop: CAISSGGANVLTF. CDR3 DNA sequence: TGTGCCATCAGTTCAGGTGGGGCCAACGTCCTGACTTTC.

CDR3 region: CASSLEKLADEQFF. As DNA, the CDR3 is TGCGCCAGCAGCTTGGAAAAGCTAGCCGATGAGCAGTTCTTC. This chain connects TRBV5-1 to TRBJ2-1; D perhaps matches TRBD2 (5 bases). Germline CDR1 is SGHRS and CDR2 is YFSETQ. The CDR3 runs to 14 residues. Trimming shortened V by 0 bases and J by 8 bases, and 12 bases separated the two germline ends.

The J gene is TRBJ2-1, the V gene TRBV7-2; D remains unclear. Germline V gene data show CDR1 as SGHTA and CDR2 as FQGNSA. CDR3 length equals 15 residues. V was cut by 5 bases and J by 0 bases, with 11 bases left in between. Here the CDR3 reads CASSVTETSYNEQFF. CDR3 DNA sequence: TGTGCCAGCAGCGTAACAGAGACCTCCTACAATGAGCAGTTCTTC.

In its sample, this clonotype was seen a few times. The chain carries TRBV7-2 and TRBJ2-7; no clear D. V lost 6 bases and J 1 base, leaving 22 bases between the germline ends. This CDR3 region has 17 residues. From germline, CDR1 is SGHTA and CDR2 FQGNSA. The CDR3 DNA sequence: TGTGCCAGCAGTTTTAAGAGGACGTTGCGAGAATCCTACGAGCAGTACTTC. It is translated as CASSFKRTLRESYEQYF.